The sequence of this T cell receptor beta chain was determined in a study of T-cell reconstitution after alpha-beta-depleted transplantation in children. Overall study results and limits: Diversity and T-cell counts at one year after transplant derived mostly from new T cells.

Unique molecular identifiers were built into the TCRbeta library. One entry per CDR3 protein results from TCRdb running MiXCR on the PCR reads. Of approximately 230,000 distinct CDR3 sequences in the sample, around 25% are singletons; the top ten hold roughly 5%. This clonotype was recorded at least ten times. Its matching antigen is unknown. Looked up from germline, CDR1 is MDHEN and CDR2 is SYDVKM. V was pared by 2 bases and J by 7 bases, with 3 bases between. CDR3 size: 12 residues. The starting material was PBMCs, mostly from graft donor cells, obtained 360 days after TCRalphabeta/CD19-depleted stem cell transplant. This TCR was sampled from a female patient between 2 and 10 years old who had a stem cell transplant for congenital amegakaryocytic thrombocytopenia, so the T cells may come from the graft donor. The V and J genes are TRBV28 and TRBJ1-6, with D unresolved. For the CDR3, the DNA is TGTGCCAGCAGTTTAATGAATTCACCCCTCCACTTT. Its translation: CASSLMNSPLHF.